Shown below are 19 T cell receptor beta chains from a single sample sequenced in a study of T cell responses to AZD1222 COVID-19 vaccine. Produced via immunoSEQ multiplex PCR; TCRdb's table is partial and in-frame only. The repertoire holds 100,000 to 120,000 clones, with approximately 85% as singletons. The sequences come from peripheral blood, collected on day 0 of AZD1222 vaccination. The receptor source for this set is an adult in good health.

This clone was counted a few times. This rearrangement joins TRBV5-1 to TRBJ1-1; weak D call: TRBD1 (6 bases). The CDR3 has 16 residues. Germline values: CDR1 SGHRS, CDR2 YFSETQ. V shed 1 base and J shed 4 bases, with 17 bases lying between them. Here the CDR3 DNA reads TGCGCCAGCAGCTTGTTGCACAGGGAAGGCGGCACTGAAGCTTTCTTT. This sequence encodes CASSLLHREGGTEAFF.

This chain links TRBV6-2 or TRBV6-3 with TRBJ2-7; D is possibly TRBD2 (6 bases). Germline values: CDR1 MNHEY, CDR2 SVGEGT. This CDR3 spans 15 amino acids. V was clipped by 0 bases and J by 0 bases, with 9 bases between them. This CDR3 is CASSYSAGNSYEQYF. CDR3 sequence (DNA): TGTGCCAGCAGTTACTCGGCGGGGAACTCCTACGAGCAGTACTTC.

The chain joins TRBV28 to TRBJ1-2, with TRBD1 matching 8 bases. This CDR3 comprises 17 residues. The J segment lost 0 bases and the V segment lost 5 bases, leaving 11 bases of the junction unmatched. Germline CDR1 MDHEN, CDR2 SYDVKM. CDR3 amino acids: CASSRPGQVNPNYGYTF. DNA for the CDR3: TGTGCCAGCAGTCGCCCGGGACAGGTGAACCCTAACTATGGCTACACCTTC.

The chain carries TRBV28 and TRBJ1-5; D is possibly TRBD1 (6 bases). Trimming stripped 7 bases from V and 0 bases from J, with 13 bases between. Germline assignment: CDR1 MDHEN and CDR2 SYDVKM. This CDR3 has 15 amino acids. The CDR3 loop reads CASNGQSSSNQPQHF. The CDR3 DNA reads TGTGCCAGCAACGGACAGTCTTCTAGCAATCAGCCCCAGCATTTT.

CDR3 coding DNA: TGTGCCTGGGTCGGACCCTCCCAAGAGACCCAGTACTTC. Amino acid sequence: CAWVGPSQETQYF. The rearrangement links TRBV30 to TRBJ2-5; D is uncertain. From germline, CDR1 is GTSNPN and CDR2 SVGIG (reference sequence). Trimming left V 5 bases short and J 1 base short, with 11 bases between. The length of the CDR3 is 13 residues.

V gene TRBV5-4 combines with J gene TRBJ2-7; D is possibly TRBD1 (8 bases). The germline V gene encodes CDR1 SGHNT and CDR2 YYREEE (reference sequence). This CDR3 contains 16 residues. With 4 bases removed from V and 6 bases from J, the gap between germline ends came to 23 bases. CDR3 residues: CASSDDRGKLAFEQYF. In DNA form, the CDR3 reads TGTGCCAGCAGCGACGACAGGGGAAAACTAGCGTTCGAGCAGTACTTC.

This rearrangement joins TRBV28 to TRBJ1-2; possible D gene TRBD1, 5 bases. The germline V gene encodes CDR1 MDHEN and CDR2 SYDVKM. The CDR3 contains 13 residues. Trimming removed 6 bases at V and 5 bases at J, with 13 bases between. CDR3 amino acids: CASRAGTDYGYTF. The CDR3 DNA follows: TGTGCCAGCAGGGCAGGGACGGATTATGGCTACACCTTC.

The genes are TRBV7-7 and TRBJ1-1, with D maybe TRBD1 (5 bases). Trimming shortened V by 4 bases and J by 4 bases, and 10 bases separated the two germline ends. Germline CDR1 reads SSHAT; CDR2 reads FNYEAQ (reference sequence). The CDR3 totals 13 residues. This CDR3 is CASSSREGTEAFF. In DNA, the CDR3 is TGTGCCAGCAGCTCCAGGGAGGGCACTGAAGCTTTCTTT.

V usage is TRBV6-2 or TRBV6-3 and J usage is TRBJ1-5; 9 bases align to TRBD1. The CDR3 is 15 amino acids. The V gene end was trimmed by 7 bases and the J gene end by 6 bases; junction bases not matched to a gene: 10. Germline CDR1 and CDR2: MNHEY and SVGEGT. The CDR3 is CASTPGQGGRQPQHF. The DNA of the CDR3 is TGTGCCAGCACCCCGGGACAGGGAGGTCGTCAGCCCCAGCATTTT.

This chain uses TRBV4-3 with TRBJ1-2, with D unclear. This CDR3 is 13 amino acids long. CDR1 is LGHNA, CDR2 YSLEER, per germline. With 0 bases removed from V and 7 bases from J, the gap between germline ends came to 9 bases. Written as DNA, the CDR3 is TGCGCCAGCAGCCAAGATCGGGTGGGTGGCTACACCTTC. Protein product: CASSQDRVGGYTF.

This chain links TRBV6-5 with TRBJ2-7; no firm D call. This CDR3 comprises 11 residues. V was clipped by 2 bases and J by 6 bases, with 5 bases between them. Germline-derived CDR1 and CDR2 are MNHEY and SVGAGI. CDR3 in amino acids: CASSYETEQYF. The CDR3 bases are TGTGCCAGCAGTTACGAGACCGAGCAGTACTTC.

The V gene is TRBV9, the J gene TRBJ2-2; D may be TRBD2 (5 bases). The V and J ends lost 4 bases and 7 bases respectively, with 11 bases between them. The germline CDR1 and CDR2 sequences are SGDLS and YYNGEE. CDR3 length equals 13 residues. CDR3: CASSQVGSGELFF. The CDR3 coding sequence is TGTGCCAGCAGCCAGGTGGGGAGCGGGGAGCTGTTTTTT.

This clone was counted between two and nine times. CDR3 sequence reads: CASSPSDRINTEAFF. CDR3 DNA: TGTGCCAGCAGCCCATCGGACAGGATTAACACTGAAGCTTTCTTT. J is TRBJ1-1 and V is TRBV3-1 (or the pseudogene TRBV3-2); 7 bases match TRBD1. The CDR3 loop spans 15 amino acids. Germline CDR1 and CDR2: LGHDT and YNNKEL (reference sequence). With V trimmed by 4 bases and J by 2 bases, 7 bases remained unmatched.

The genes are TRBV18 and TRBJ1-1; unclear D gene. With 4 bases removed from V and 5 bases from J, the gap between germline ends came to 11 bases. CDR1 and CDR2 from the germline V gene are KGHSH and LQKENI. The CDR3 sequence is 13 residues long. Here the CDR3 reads CASSRTGRTEAFF. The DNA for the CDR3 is TGTGCCAGCTCACGTACGGGGAGGACTGAAGCTTTCTTT.

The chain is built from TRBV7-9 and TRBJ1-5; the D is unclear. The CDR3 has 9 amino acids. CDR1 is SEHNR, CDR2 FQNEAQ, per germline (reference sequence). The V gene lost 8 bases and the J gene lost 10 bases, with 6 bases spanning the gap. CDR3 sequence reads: CASYSPQHF. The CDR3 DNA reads TGTGCCAGCTACAGTCCCCAGCATTTT.

CDR3 region: CASSLGPEKNQPQHF. In nucleotides, the CDR3 is TGCGCCAGCAGCTTAGGACCGGAAAAAAATCAGCCCCAGCATTTT. The V gene is TRBV5-1, the J gene TRBJ1-5; D uncertain. Germline CDR1 reads SGHRS; CDR2 reads YFSETQ. CDR3 size: 15 residues. The V end was cut by 2 bases, the J end by 4 bases, with 13 bases between. The full variable domain, in which reference TRBV5-1 and TRBJ1-5 provide the parts outside the CDR3, is KAGVTQTPRYLIKTRGQQVTLSCSPISGHRSVSWYQQTPGQGLQFLFEYFSETQRNKGNFPGRFSGRQFSNSRSEMNVSTLELGDSALYLCASSLGPEKNQPQHFGDGTRLSIL.

The CDR3, as DNA: TGTGCCAGCAGCCTGGCGGGGACTAGCGGTCAAGAGACCCAGTACTTC. This codes for CASSLAGTSGQETQYF. The gene calls are TRBV2 and TRBJ2-5; 11 nucleotides line up with TRBD2. The junction had 8 bases not matched to a gene; V was cut back by 6 bases and J by 2 bases. The CDR3 runs 16 residues. Per the germline V gene, CDR1 is SNHLY and CDR2 is FYNNEI.

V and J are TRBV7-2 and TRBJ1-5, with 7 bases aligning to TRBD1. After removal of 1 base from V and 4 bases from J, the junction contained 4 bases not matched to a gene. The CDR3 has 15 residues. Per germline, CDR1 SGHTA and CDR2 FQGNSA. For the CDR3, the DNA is TGTGCCAGCAGCTTAGAGACAGGGAATAATCAGCCCCAGCATTTT. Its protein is CASSLETGNNQPQHF.

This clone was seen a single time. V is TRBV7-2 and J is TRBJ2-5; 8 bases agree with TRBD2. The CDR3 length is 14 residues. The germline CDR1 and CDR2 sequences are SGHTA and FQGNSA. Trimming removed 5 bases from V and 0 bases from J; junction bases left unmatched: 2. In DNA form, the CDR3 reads TGTGCCAGCAGCCCGGGAGGGTACCAAGAGACCCAGTACTTC. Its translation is CASSPGGYQETQYF.